This T cell receptor beta chain was documented in a study of blood T cell repertoires in COVID-19. CDR1 KGHDR and CDR2 SFDVKD come from the germline V gene. This CDR3 is built from 17 residues. V shed 3 bases, J shed 0 bases, and the junction held 6 bases outside the gene matches. Study processing details: Using reference gene primer amplification, nucleated cell counts were estimated. Measured with immunoSEQ multiplex PCR; TCRdb has only the in-frame clones, and not every one. The V and J calls and clone size were taken over from that table, and D and trimming were inferred from the DNA. The sample shows about 400,000 clones, approximately 86% of them seen only once.

Sequenced material: peripheral blood. The chain links TRBV24-1 to TRBJ1-3; 8 positions match TRBD1. This clonotype was sampled from a woman aged 60-75 years with COVID-19, enrolled during active disease. CDR3 region: CATSDPTGVHSGNTIYF. Written as DNA, the CDR3 is TGTGCCACCAGTGATCCGACAGGGGTTCACTCTGGAAACACCATATATTTT.